The 26 T cell receptor beta chains reported below all come from one sample, sequenced in a study of OX40 agonist ivuxolimab in advanced cancers. Clones were read by immunoSEQ multiplex PCR, and TCRdb kept only the in-frame ones, dropping some. The data hold some 90,000 clones, with 90% to 95% observed a single time. This material consisted of CD4+ or CD8+ T cells sorted from blood, taken in a trial of the OX40 agonist ivuxolimab. The origin of the receptors is an adult with an advanced solid tumor such as melanoma, head and neck, liver or kidney cancer.

The chain is built from TRBV25-1 and TRBJ2-1; TRBD1 agrees at 8 bases. CDR3 size: 14 residues. Losses at the gene ends were 1 base for V and 14 bases for J; bases not matched to a gene: 10. The germline CDR1 and CDR2 sequences are MGHDK and SYGVNS. CDR3 in DNA: TGTGCCAGCAGTGAATCGGCCAGGGGGCGATTGGAGTTCTTC. Protein product: CASSESARGRLEFF.

This chain connects TRBV7-9 to TRBJ2-7; possibly TRBD1 for D (6 bases). The CDR3 runs to 14 residues. V lost 5 bases and J lost 2, with 13 bases in between. Germline V gives CDR1 SEHNR, CDR2 FQNEAQ (reference sequence). This chain's CDR3 is CASSPRQATYEQYF. The CDR3 bases are TGTGCCAGCAGCCCAAGACAGGCGACCTACGAGCAGTACTTC.

The V call is TRBV19, the J call TRBJ2-3; TRBD2 is a possible D gene (6 bases). V lost 6 bases and J 4 bases, leaving 11 bases between the germline ends. Germline V gives CDR1 LNHDA, CDR2 SQIVND (reference sequence). This CDR3 region has 13 residues. This CDR3 reads CASSPRLADTQYF. The CDR3 region has the DNA TGTGCCAGTAGCCCAAGACTAGCAGATACGCAGTATTTT.

The chain recombines TRBV28 with TRBJ1-5; 7 bases align to TRBD1. The CDR3 extends over 15 amino acids. CDR1 is MDHEN, CDR2 SYDVKM, per germline. V lost 7 bases to trimming and J lost 4 bases; unmatched junction nucleotides: 10. CDR3 amino acids: CASTRQGLGNQPQHF. The CDR3 DNA sequence: TGTGCCAGCACCCGACAGGGACTGGGGAATCAGCCCCAGCATTTT. Looking up the rest from reference TRBV28 and TRBJ1-5 gives the full variable domain: DVKVTQSSRYLVKRTGEKVFLECVQDMDHENMFWYRQDPGLGLRLIYFSYDVKMKEKGDIPEGYSVSREKKERFSLILESASTNQTSMYLCASTRQGLGNQPQHFGDGTRLSIL.

This rearrangement joins TRBV11-3 to TRBJ2-1; 7 nucleotides line up with TRBD2. V lost 6 bases to trimming and J lost 3 bases; unmatched junction nucleotides: 2. The CDR3 consists of 13 residues. Germline assignment: CDR1 SGHNT and CDR2 YENEEA. CDR3 sequence: CASRGGFYNEQFF. The CDR3 bases are TGTGCCAGCAGGGGGGGGTTCTACAATGAGCAGTTCTTC.

The chain links TRBV27 to TRBJ1-5; D is ambiguous. The V gene's germline CDR1 is MNHEY and CDR2 SMNVEV (reference sequence). Trimming shortened V by 3 bases and J by 1 base, and 7 bases separated the two germline ends. The CDR3 runs 14 residues. The CDR3 region has the DNA TGTGCCAGCAGTTTTGGTGGGAGCAATCAGCCCCAGCATTTT. Protein sequence: CASSFGGSNQPQHF.

J is TRBJ2-2 and V is TRBV7-2; TRBD1 matches 9 bases. V trimming: 2 bases; J trimming: 5 bases; junction bases outside the gene matches: 9. The CDR3 is 17 amino acids. In germline, CDR1 is SGHTA, CDR2 FQGNSA. CDR3 DNA: TGTGCCAGCAGCTTAATCTGGACAGGGGTCCCAACCGGGGAGCTGTTTTTT. Residues: CASSLIWTGVPTGELFF.

This chain uses TRBV7-9 with TRBJ1-3; no clear D. The CDR3 contains 14 residues. CDR1 is SEHNR and CDR2 is FQNEAQ in the germline V gene (reference sequence). V was cut by 1 base and J by 4 bases, with 8 bases left in between. CDR3 DNA sequence: TGTGCCAGCAGCTTAGACAACTTCGGAAACACCATATATTTT. This codes for CASSLDNFGNTIYF.

The CDR3 DNA follows: TGCGCCAGCCGCAAAGCGGAGAACACCGGGGAGCTGTTTTTT. It codes for CASRKAENTGELFF. The V gene is TRBV10-1, the J gene TRBJ2-2, with D maybe TRBD2 (5 bases). The V gene's germline CDR1 is WNHNN and CDR2 SYGVQD (reference sequence). This CDR3 is built from 14 residues. V was clipped by 8 bases and J by 1 base, with 11 bases between them.

The chain links TRBV2 to TRBJ2-3; a possible D gene is TRBD2 (5 bases). The CDR3 has 15 amino acids. V dropped 6 bases and J dropped 4 bases, with 17 bases sitting between them. CDR1 is SNHLY, CDR2 FYNNEI, per germline. The CDR3 DNA follows: TGTGCCAGCAGCTTGTCGTTCCAAGCGGCAGATACGCAGTATTTT. It translates to CASSLSFQAADTQYF.

This sequence joins TRBV5-1 and TRBJ2-5, with D possibly TRBD1 on 6 matching bases. Trimming removed 2 bases from V and 5 bases from J, with 16 bases in between. This CDR3 spans 15 amino acids. Per the germline V gene, CDR1 is SGHRS and CDR2 is YFSETQ. CDR3 amino acids: CASSLQGSKRETQYF. In nucleotides, the CDR3 is TGCGCCAGCAGCTTACAGGGATCGAAAAGGGAGACCCAGTACTTC.

CDR3 nucleotide sequence: TGTGCCAGCAGTGTAGCAGGTTTGGGGGCCAAAAACATTCAGTACTTC. Residues: CASSVAGLGAKNIQYF. The chain combines TRBV5-6 with TRBJ2-4; unclear D gene. Trimming pared 5 bases from V and 1 base from J, leaving 16 bases between. The CDR3 loop spans 16 amino acids. From germline, CDR1 is SGHDT and CDR2 YYEEEE. Full variable domain (missing parts from reference TRBV5-6 and TRBJ2-4): DAGVTQSPTHLIKTRGQQVTLRCSPKSGHDTVSWYQQALGQGPQFIFQYYEEEERQRGNFPDRFSGHQFPNYSSELNVNALLLGDSALYLCASSVAGLGAKNIQYFGAGTRLSVL.

The V gene is TRBV5-4, the J gene TRBJ2-6; 8 bases align to TRBD2. Germline CDR1 is SGHNT and CDR2 is YYREEE (reference sequence). Losses at the gene ends were 4 bases for V and 2 bases for J; bases not matched to a gene: 17. The CDR3 runs to 20 residues. The CDR3 DNA is TGTGCCAGCAGCCGGGAATTACTAGCGGCCAATGATCCTGGGGCCAACGTCCTGACTTTC. It translates to CASSRELLAANDPGANVLTF.

This chain joins TRBV28 and TRBJ2-3, with 9 nucleotides matching TRBD1. The CDR3 loop spans 15 amino acids. Germline V CDR1 and CDR2: MDHEN, SYDVKM. V shed 4 bases and J 3 bases; nucleotides not matched to a gene: 5. The CDR3 DNA sequence: TGTGCCAGCAGTTGGAGAGGACAGGGGACAGATACGCAGTATTTT. Protein: CASSWRGQGTDTQYF.

The chain couples TRBV27 to TRBJ1-4; TRBD1 is a possible D gene (6 bases). V dropped 3 bases and J dropped 8 bases, with 10 bases sitting between them. The length of the CDR3 is 13 residues. Per germline, CDR1 MNHEY and CDR2 SMNVEV (reference sequence). The CDR3 reads CASSLAGGEKLFF. CDR3 DNA sequence: TGTGCCAGCAGTTTGGCGGGGGGCGAAAAACTGTTTTTT.

This sequence joins TRBV19 and TRBJ1-1; a weak D match, TRBD1 (5 bases). Trimming stripped 6 bases from V and 0 bases from J, with 11 bases between. The V gene's germline CDR1 is LNHDA and CDR2 SQIVND (reference sequence). The CDR3 is 14 residues long. The CDR3 region has the DNA TGTGCCAGTAGACCCGGGACGGTGAACACTGAAGCTTTCTTT. Protein: CASRPGTVNTEAFF.

V is TRBV18 and J is TRBJ1-2; TRBD1 aligns across 10 bases. The germline V gene has CDR1 KGHSH and CDR2 LQKENI. The CDR3 sequence is 18 residues long. The V segment lost 3 bases and the J segment 1 base; nucleotides outside the gene matches: 11. CDR3 nucleotide sequence: TGTGCCAGCTCACCCCTTTGGGACAGGGGCCCCCTTAACTATGGCTACACCTTC. Its protein is CASSPLWDRGPLNYGYTF.

The chain links TRBV29-1 to TRBJ2-7, with 7 bases identical to TRBD1. From germline, CDR1 is SQVTM and CDR2 ANQGSEA. V was pared by 7 bases and J by 2 bases, with 2 bases of the junction left unmatched. This CDR3 has 11 amino acids. As DNA, the CDR3 is TGCAGCGCTGGACAGGCCTACGAGCAGTACTTC. It codes for CSAGQAYEQYF.

This clone was seen once. This chain uses TRBV4-2 with TRBJ2-5; 12 bases match TRBD2. There are 17 residues in the CDR3. Germline lookup yields CDR1 LGHNA and CDR2 YNFKEQ. J was trimmed by 4 bases and V by 0 bases; bases with no gene match: 6. CDR3 in DNA: TGTGCCAGCAGCCAAGAGACTAGCGGGAGAGGAGGAGAGACCCAGTACTTC. This codes for CASSQETSGRGGETQYF.

The chain uses TRBV6-5 and TRBJ1-3, with D unclear. Germline CDR1 is MNHEY and CDR2 is SVGAGI. This CDR3 is built from 15 residues. The V end lost 0 bases, the J end lost 0 bases, and 6 bases lay between the germline ends. The CDR3 sequence: CASSYSGNSGNTIYF. In DNA, the CDR3 is TGTGCCAGCAGTTACTCGGGTAACTCTGGAAACACCATATATTTT.

The chain uses TRBV19 and TRBJ2-1; 12 nucleotides line up with TRBD2. V shed 9 bases and J 9 bases; nucleotides not matched to a gene: 9. CDR1 and CDR2 (germline): LNHDA, SQIVND (reference sequence). The CDR3 runs to 14 residues. The CDR3 nucleotides read TGTGCCAGCAGAACTAGCGGGAGGAGGGTTGAGCAGTTCTTC. Translation gives CASRTSGRRVEQFF.

The chain couples TRBV28 to TRBJ2-7, with a possible D match to TRBD2 (5 bases). V shed 4 bases and J shed 7 bases, with 14 bases lying between them. CDR3 size: 13 residues. CDR1 MDHEN and CDR2 SYDVKM come from the germline V gene. The chain's CDR3 is CASSYGRVEEQYF. In DNA form, the CDR3 reads TGTGCCAGCAGTTACGGGCGGGTTGAAGAGCAGTACTTC.

The chain joins TRBV9 to TRBJ1-1; TRBD1 might be the D (6 bases). The CDR3 is made up of 14 amino acids. V was trimmed by 4 bases and J by 2 bases, leaving 12 bases between them. Germline V gene lookup returns CDR1 SGDLS and CDR2 YYNGEE. CDR3 DNA: TGTGCCAGCAGCCCCTCAGGGGCAAACACTGAAGCTTTCTTT. Residues: CASSPSGANTEAFF.

V gene TRBV4-1 combines with J gene TRBJ2-5; no clear D gene. Germline CDR1 MGHRA, CDR2 YSYEKL. The V end was cut by 0 bases, the J end by 5 bases, with 4 bases between. This CDR3 has 12 residues. The CDR3 sequence: CASSQDRETQYF. As DNA, the CDR3 is TGCGCCAGCAGCCAAGACCGGGAGACCCAGTACTTC.

The V gene is TRBV6-6, the J gene TRBJ1-5, with D perhaps matching TRBD1 (5 bases). This CDR3 comprises 15 residues. Trimming removed 8 bases from V and 6 bases from J, with 20 bases in between. Germline assignment: CDR1 MNHNY and CDR2 SVGAGI (reference sequence). The CDR3 nucleotides are TGTGCCAGCGTATCCGGGCAGGGAGTGAGTCAGCCCCAGCATTTT. Protein product: CASVSGQGVSQPQHF.

Comments on this clone: The sample has other DNA sequences that encode this CDR3 too. The J gene is TRBJ1-1, the V gene TRBV7-9; no clear D. There are 13 residues in the CDR3. Trimming removed 3 bases at V and 1 base at J, with 6 bases between. Germline CDR1 and CDR2: SEHNR and FQNEAQ (reference sequence). The CDR3 sequence: CASSFGENTEAFF. CDR3 DNA sequence: TGTGCCAGCAGCTTCGGGGAGAACACTGAAGCTTTCTTT. Full variable domain (rest looked up from reference TRBV7-9 and TRBJ1-1): DTGVSQNPRHKITKRGQNVTFRCDPISEHNRLYWYRQTLGQGPEFLTYFQNEAQLEKSRLLSDRFSAERPKGSFSTLEIQRTEQGDSAMYLCASSFGENTEAFFGQGTRLTVV.